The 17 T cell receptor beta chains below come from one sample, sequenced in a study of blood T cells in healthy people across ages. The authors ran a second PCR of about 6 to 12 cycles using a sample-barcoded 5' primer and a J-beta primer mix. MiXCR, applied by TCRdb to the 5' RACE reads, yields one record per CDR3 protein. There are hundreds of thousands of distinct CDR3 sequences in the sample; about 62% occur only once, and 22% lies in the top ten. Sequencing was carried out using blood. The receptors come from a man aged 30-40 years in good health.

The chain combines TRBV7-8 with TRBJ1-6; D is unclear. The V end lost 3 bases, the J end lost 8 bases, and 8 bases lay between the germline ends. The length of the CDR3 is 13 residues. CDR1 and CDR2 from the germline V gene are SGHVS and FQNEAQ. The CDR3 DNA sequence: TGTGCCAGCAGCTTGGATTTGGATTCACCCCTCCACTTT. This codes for CASSLDLDSPLHF. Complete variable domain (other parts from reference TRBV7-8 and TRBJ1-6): GAGVSQSPRYKVAKRGQDVALRCDPISGHVSLFWYQQALGQGPEFLTYFQNEAQLDKSGLPSDRFFAERPEGSVSTLKIQRTQQEDSAVYLCASSLDLDSPLHFGNGTRLTVT.

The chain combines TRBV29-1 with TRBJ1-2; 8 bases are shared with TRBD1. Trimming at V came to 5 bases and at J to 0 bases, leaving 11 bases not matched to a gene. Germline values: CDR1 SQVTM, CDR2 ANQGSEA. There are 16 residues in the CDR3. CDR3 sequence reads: CSVISWTGTSNYGYTF. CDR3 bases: TGCAGCGTTATCAGCTGGACAGGGACATCTAACTATGGCTACACCTTC.

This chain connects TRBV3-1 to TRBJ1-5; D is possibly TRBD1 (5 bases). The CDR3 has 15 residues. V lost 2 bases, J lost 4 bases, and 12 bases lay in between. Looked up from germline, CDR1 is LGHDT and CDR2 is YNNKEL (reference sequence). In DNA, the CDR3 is TGTGCCAGCAGCCAACAACGGTCAGGGAATCAGCCCCAGCATTTT. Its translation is CASSQQRSGNQPQHF.

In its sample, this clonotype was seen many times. CDR3 nucleotide sequence: TGCAGTGGGGCAAGGGACAGCCGGCTCAATGAGCAGTTCTTC. It yields the protein CSGARDSRLNEQFF. This chain uses TRBV20-1 with TRBJ2-1, with 7 bases identical to TRBD1. Germline CDR1 DFQATT, CDR2 SNEGSKA (reference sequence). The junction had 12 bases not matched to a gene; V was cut back by 7 bases and J by 6 bases. This CDR3 is 14 amino acids long.

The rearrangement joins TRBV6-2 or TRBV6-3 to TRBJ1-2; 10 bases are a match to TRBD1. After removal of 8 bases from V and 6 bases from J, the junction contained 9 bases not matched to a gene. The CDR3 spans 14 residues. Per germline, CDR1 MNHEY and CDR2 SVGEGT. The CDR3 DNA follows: TGTGCCAGCTTAAAGACAGGGGGCTCCGATGGCTACACCTTC. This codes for CASLKTGGSDGYTF.

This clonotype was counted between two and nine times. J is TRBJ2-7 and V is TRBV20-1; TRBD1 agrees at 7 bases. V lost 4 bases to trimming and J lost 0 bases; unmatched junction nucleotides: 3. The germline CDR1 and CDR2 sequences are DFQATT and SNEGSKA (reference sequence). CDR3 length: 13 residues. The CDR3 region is CSAKTGFSYEQYF. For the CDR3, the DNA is TGCAGTGCTAAGACAGGGTTCTCCTACGAGCAGTACTTC.

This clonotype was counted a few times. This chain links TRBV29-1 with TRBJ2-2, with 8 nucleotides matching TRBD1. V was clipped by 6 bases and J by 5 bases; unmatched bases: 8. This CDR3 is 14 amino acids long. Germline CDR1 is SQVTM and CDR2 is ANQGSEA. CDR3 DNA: TGCAGCGTCAAGACAGGGGCGGGAACCGGGGAGCTGTTTTTT. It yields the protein CSVKTGAGTGELFF.

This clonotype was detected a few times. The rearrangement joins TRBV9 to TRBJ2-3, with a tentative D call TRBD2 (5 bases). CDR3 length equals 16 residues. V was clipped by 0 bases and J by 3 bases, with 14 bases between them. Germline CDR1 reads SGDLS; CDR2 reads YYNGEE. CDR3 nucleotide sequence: TGTGCCAGCAGCGTAGGTGGGGAGATGATGACAGATACGCAGTATTTT. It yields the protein CASSVGGEMMTDTQYF. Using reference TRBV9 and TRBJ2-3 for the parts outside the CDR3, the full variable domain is DSGVTQTPKHLITATGQRVTLRCSPRSGDLSVYWYQQSLDQGLQFLIQYYNGEERAKGNILERFSAQQFPDLHSELNLSSLELGDSALYFCASSVGGEMMTDTQYFGPGTRLTVL.

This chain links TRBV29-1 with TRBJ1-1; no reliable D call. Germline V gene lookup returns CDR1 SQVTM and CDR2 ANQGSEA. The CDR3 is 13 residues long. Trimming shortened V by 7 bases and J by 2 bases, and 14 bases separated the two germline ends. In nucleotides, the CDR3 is TGCAGCGCTGGCCAAAGCCAAAACACTGAAGCTTTCTTT. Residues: CSAGQSQNTEAFF. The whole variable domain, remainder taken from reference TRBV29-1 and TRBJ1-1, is SAVISQKPSRDICQRGTSLTIQCQVDSQVTMMFWYRQQPGQSLTLIATANQGSEATYESGFVIDKFPISRPNLTFSTLTVSNMSPEDSSIYLCSAGQSQNTEAFFGQGTRLTVV.

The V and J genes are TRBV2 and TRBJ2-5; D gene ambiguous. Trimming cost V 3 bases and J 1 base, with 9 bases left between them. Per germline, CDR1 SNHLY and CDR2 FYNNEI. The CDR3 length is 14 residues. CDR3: CASSELVAQETQYF. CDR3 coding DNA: TGTGCCAGCAGTGAGTTGGTGGCCCAAGAGACCCAGTACTTC.

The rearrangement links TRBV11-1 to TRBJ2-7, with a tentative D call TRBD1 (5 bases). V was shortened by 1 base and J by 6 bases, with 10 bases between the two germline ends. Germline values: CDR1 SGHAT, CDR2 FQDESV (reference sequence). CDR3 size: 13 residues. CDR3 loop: CASSLERGAEQYF. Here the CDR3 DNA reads TGTGCCAGCAGCTTAGAAAGGGGCGCCGAGCAGTACTTC. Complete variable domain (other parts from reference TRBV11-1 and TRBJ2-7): EAEVAQSPRYKITEKSQAVAFWCDPISGHATLYWYRQILGQGPELLVQFQDESVVDDSQLPKDRFSAERLKGVDSTLKIQPAELGDSAMYLCASSLERGAEQYFGPGTRLTVT.

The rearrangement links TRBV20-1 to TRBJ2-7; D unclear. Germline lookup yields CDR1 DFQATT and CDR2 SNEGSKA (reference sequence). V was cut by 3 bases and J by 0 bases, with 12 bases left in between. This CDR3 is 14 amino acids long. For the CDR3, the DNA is TGCAGTGCTAGTTTGCTAGATGACTCCTACGAGCAGTACTTC. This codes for CSASLLDDSYEQYF.

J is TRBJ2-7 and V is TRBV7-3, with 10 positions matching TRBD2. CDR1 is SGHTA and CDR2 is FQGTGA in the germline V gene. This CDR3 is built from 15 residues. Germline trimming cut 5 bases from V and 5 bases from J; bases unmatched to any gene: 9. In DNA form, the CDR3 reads TGTGCCAGCAGCACGAGCGGGAGGGCCATCGACGAGCAGTACTTC. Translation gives CASSTSGRAIDEQYF.

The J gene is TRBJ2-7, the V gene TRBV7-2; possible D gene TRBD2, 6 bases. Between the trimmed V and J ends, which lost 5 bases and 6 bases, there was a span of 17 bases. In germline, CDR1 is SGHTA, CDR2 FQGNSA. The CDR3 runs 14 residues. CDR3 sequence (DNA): TGTGCCAGCAGCCCAGGGAGCGGGTTCTTCGAGCAGTACTTC. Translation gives CASSPGSGFFEQYF.

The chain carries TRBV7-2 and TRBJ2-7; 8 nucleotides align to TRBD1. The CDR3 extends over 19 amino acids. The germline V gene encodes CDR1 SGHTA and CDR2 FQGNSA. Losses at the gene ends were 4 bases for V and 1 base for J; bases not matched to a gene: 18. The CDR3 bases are TGTGCCAGCAGCTCCCTCCTTTGGACAGGGAAGATTTCTTCCTACGAGCAGTACTTC. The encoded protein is CASSSLLWTGKISSYEQYF.

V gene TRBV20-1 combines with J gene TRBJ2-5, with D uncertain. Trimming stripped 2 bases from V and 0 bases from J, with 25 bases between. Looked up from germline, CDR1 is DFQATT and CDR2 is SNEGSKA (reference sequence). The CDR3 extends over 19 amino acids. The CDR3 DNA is TGCAGTGCTAGACGGCCTTTACCGGGCCGAACCCTCTACCAAGAGACCCAGTACTTC. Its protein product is CSARRPLPGRTLYQETQYF.

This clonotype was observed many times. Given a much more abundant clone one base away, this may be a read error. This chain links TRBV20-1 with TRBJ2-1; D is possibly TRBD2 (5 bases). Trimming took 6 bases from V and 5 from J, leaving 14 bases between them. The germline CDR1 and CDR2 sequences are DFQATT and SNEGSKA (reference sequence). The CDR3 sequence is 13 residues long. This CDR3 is CSAATAGDNEQFF. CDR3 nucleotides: TGCAGTGCAGCGACTGCCGGGGACAATGAGCAGTTCTTC.